This TCR beta chain emerged from a study of blood T cell repertoires in COVID-19 (dated by TCRdb to 2018 to 2021). At the level of the whole study: Samples from collaborators originated in the United States, Italy and Spain and spanned both the acute and convalescent phases of COVID-19. Nearly every sample came with metadata listing a de-identified subject ID, COVID-19 status, age in years and sex. The prospective study material was composed of cDNA or gDNA derived from T cells, B-cell-depleted T cells, or PBMCs. The repertoires were released in a freely available public database meant as a resource for research on the immune response to SARS-CoV-2. Where available, HLA class I and class II types were taken from metadata supplied by the sample provider and were not determined by assay-based typing. Deeply sampled blood TCRbeta repertoires from subjects exposed to, actively infected with, or recovered from COVID-19 were included in the dataset. The samples were drawn from two sources: the first 160 participants of the ongoing ImmuneRACE study, and approximately 1,300 subjects contributed by 6 global collaborators. Overall study outcomes, separate from this receptor: The amount of clinical and demographic metadata varied by source and participant and was provided uncurated.

The immunoSEQ Assay, a bias-controlled multiplex PCR, was used to amplify TCRbeta CDR3 regions from genomic DNA. The authors' pipeline ran thus. The number of nucleated cells in each sample was estimated from the amplification of reference gene primers within the assay. To quantify the absolute abundance of each unique TCRbeta CDR3 rearrangement, sequence reads were collapsed and filtered. For each sample, productive Simpson clonality was calculated as the square root of Simpson's diversity index over productive rearrangements. In its TCRdb copy, this immuneACCESS table keeps in-frame sequences only and misses some clones. Where compared with another copy, unresolved V genes explain less than half of these, and the others have no known cause. For V, J and clone size, that table is used; D and trimming come from the DNA. Here the sample has 390,000 or so clones; roughly 90% occur a single time. The ten largest make up 2.5% to 3.5% of the sample.

A word on this clone: Its antigen remains unidentified. The input lacks base qualities; no much larger clone sits a single base away.

Sequences LGHNA (CDR1) and YNFKEQ (CDR2) are obtained from the germline V gene. The CDR3, cysteine through phenylalanine, is 17 amino acids long. Kept here is only the CDR3 DNA, which spans 51 bases and is read in frame from base 1. The germline V and J ends show losses of 2 bases and 2 bases respectively, and no gene match explains 8 bases of the junction. At one collaborating source in Seattle, patients were enrolled during active infection and were followed longitudinally through the course of disease. Collaborating institutions collected whole blood in K2EDTA tubes following their own protocols. Collaborator samples were shipped for TCRbeta analysis as frozen whole blood, isolated PBMCs, or DNA extracted from either sample type.

The sequencing input was peripheral blood. This TCR came from a woman aged 30 to 39 with COVID-19, enrolled during active disease. The rearrangement combines TRBV4-2 with TRBJ2-3, with 9 bases aligning to TRBD2. Here the CDR3 is given as CASSQMVQRGATDTQYF. The bases are TGTGCCAGCAGCCAAATGGTACAGCGGGGGGCCACAGATACGCAGTATTTT.